Listed below are T cell receptor beta chains from one sample, sequenced in a study of response to subunit inactivated influenza vaccine. Using its own MiXCR run on the RT-PCR reads, TCRdb lists one record per CDR3 protein. This table has about 480,000 distinct CDR3 sequences, approximately 11% appearing once. Sequencing was performed on PBMCs from blood, taken 45 days after vaccination. All receptors derive from a man aged 50-60 years who received an inactivated influenza vaccine. Both conserved end residues are part of each CDR3. D genes are given only for firm matches. A clone size is listed for some rows: how often the clone was seen (once, few, many), or a class if it is expanded.

clone_size	v_call	j_call	d_call	cdr3_length	cdr3_aa	cdr3_nt
many	TRBV20-1	TRBJ2-3	TRBD1	13	CSATGTGIFTQYF	TGCAGTGCTACCGGGACAGGGATCTTTACGCAGTATTTT
NA	TRBV28	TRBJ2-2	TRBD2	15	CASSRVAGDTGELFF	TGTGCCAGCAGCCGCGTAGCGGGAGACACCGGGGAGCTGTTTTTT
few	TRBV9	TRBJ2-1	NA	14	CASSVDGVPNEQFF	TGTGCCAGCAGCGTAGACGGGGTCCCCAATGAGCAGTTCTTC
many	TRBV5-1	TRBJ2-5	TRBD2	16	CASSLGRIAGGETQYF	TGCGCCAGCAGCTTGGGTCGAATAGCGGGTGGCGAGACCCAGTACTTC
few	TRBV20-1	TRBJ1-5	NA	14	CSAREPQGDQPQHF	TGCAGTGCTAGAGAACCACAGGGCGACCAGCCCCAGCATTTT
NA	TRBV6-1	TRBJ1-5	TRBD1	15	CASRTSGQGGQPQHF	TGTGCCAGCAGAACCTCCGGACAGGGCGGTCAGCCCCAGCATTTT
many	TRBV20-1	TRBJ2-5	TRBD2	14	CSARPGGGGETQYF	TGCAGTGCTAGGCCGGGAGGGGGGGGTGAGACCCAGTACTTC
NA	TRBV5-1	TRBJ2-1	TRBD1	15	CASSFTGQEYNEQFF	TGCGCCAGCAGCTTCACGGGACAGGAGTACAATGAGCAGTTCTTC
NA	TRBV4-1	TRBJ2-5	TRBD2	15	CASSQTSVFRETQYF	TGCGCCAGCAGCCAGACTAGCGTTTTTAGGGAGACCCAGTACTTC
few	TRBV27	TRBJ2-6	NA	15	CASRRVSSGANVLTF	TGTGCCAGCAGACGAGTTAGCTCTGGGGCCAACGTCCTGACTTTC
few	TRBV27	TRBJ2-3	NA	14	CASRPGTPTDTQYF	TGTGCCAGCAGGCCCGGGACACCCACAGATACGCAGTATTTT
few	TRBV20-1	TRBJ1-6	NA	15	CSARDSGQGRSPLHF	TGCAGTGCTAGAGATAGCGGGCAGGGCCGATCACCCCTCCACTTT
few	TRBV3-1	TRBJ2-6	NA	19	CASSVVGASVSSGANVLTF	TGTGCCAGCAGCGTAGTCGGGGCTAGCGTATCCTCTGGGGCCAACGTCCTGACTTTC
NA	TRBV7-3	TRBJ2-7	NA	16	CASSQEGRGSSYEQYF	TGTGCCAGCAGCCAAGAGGGGCGGGGTAGCTCCTACGAGCAGTACTTC
NA	TRBV28	TRBJ2-4	NA	18	CASSTSLQGDLAKNIQYF	TGTGCCAGCAGTACGTCCCTTCAGGGTGATCTAGCCAAAAACATTCAGTACTTC
few	TRBV10-3	TRBJ2-3	TRBD2	18	CAIRRRVAGGGSTDTQYF	TGTGCCATCAGACGGCGGGTAGCGGGAGGGGGAAGCACAGATACGCAGTATTTT
many	TRBV20-1	TRBJ2-7	TRBD2	17	CSARQYRIAGRIDEQYF	TGCAGTGCTAGACAATACCGGATAGCGGGAAGGATAGACGAGCAGTACTTC
NA	TRBV20-1	TRBJ2-1	TRBD1	16	CSALKAGQGAYNEQFF	TGCAGTGCCCTCAAAGCCGGACAGGGGGCGTACAATGAGCAGTTCTTC
NA	TRBV7-9	TRBJ1-1	NA	14	CASSARSPGTEAFF	TGTGCCAGCAGCGCCCGGTCTCCTGGCACTGAAGCTTTCTTT
few	TRBV3-1	TRBJ1-3	NA	12	CATNSNGNTIYF	TGTGCCACCAACTCGAATGGAAACACCATATATTTT
few	TRBV3-1	TRBJ2-3	TRBD2	18	CASSLRRTSGGSTDTQYF	TGTGCCAGCAGCCTTCGGCGGACTAGCGGGGGAAGCACAGATACGCAGTATTTT
many	TRBV24-1	TRBJ2-1	TRBD1	16	CATSEIGQGASHEQFF	TGTGCCACCAGTGAAATCGGACAGGGAGCTTCGCATGAGCAGTTCTTC
NA	TRBV14	TRBJ1-1	NA	14	CASSQDYVNTEAFF	TGTGCCAGCAGCCAAGATTACGTGAACACTGAAGCTTTCTTT
few	TRBV5-6	TRBJ2-1	TRBD1	15	CASSFWDREANEQFF	TGTGCCAGCAGCTTCTGGGACAGGGAGGCCAATGAGCAGTTCTTC
NA	TRBV20-1	TRBJ1-2	NA	16	CSARDRWGSRNYGYTF	TGCAGTGCTAGAGATCGTTGGGGCAGTCGCAACTATGGCTACACCTTC
NA	TRBV20-1	TRBJ2-7	NA	15	CSASGTNLPAREQYF	TGCAGTGCTTCCGGGACAAACCTACCTGCTAGGGAGCAGTACTTC
NA	TRBV4-1	TRBJ1-1	NA	13	CASSQHENTEAFF	TGCGCCAGCAGCCAACACGAGAACACTGAAGCTTTCTTT
NA	TRBV10-3	TRBJ2-7	TRBD1	13	CAISRTGEDEQYF	TGTGCCATCAGTAGGACAGGGGAAGACGAGCAGTACTTC
many	TRBV29-1	TRBJ2-1	NA	15	CSVHSKGPSYNEQFF	TGCAGCGTCCATAGCAAGGGACCCTCCTACAATGAGCAGTTCTTC
NA	TRBV6-2/TRBV6-3	TRBJ2-2	NA	14	CASSYSREIWELFF	TGTGCCAGCAGTTACTCCCGGGAGATCTGGGAGCTGTTTTTT
NA	TRBV10-2	TRBJ1-6	TRBD1	14	CASRKAGTGAPLHF	TGCGCCAGCAGGAAAGCTGGGACAGGGGCGCCCCTCCACTTT
NA	TRBV15	TRBJ1-5	NA	15	CATSRDSSKGQPQHF	TGTGCCACCAGCAGAGATAGCAGTAAGGGTCAGCCCCAGCATTTT
many	TRBV24-1	TRBJ2-1	NA	15	CATSGRDNPSNEQFF	TGTGCCACCAGTGGCCGGGACAACCCATCCAATGAGCAGTTCTTC
many	TRBV29-1	TRBJ1-4	NA	13	CSVGGVANEKLFF	TGCAGCGTTGGCGGGGTCGCGAATGAAAAACTGTTTTTT
NA	TRBV9	TRBJ2-7	NA	16	CASSVLPVAASYEQYF	TGTGCCAGCAGCGTTCTTCCGGTGGCAGCCTCTTACGAGCAGTACTTC
many	TRBV7-9	TRBJ1-1	NA	13	CASSAQVRSEAFF	TGTGCCAGCAGCGCCCAGGTCAGGTCTGAAGCTTTCTTT
many	TRBV5-1	TRBJ1-1	NA	14	CASSLVPENTEAFF	TGCGCCAGCAGCTTGGTGCCGGAGAACACTGAAGCTTTCTTT
few	TRBV4-2	TRBJ1-3	NA	17	CASSPEASRQRGNTIYF	TGTGCCAGCAGCCCCGAGGCCTCACGGCAAAGGGGAAACACCATATATTTT
few	TRBV5-1	TRBJ2-7	TRBD2	15	CASSLFTTSDYEQYF	TGCGCCAGCAGCTTGTTTACGACTAGCGATTACGAGCAGTACTTC
NA	TRBV7-9	TRBJ2-5	NA	12	CAISRAEETQYF	TGTGCCATATCTAGGGCAGAAGAGACCCAGTACTTC
NA	TRBV4-2	TRBJ2-7	TRBD1	16	CASSQGAGGSSYEQYF	TGTGCCAGCAGCCAAGGGGCAGGGGGAAGCTCCTACGAGCAGTACTTC
many	TRBV15	TRBJ1-4	NA	13	CATSRARDEKLFF	TGTGCCACCAGCAGAGCTCGAGATGAAAAACTGTTTTTT
many	TRBV7-9	TRBJ2-1	NA	14	CASSLVGRYNEQFF	TGTGCCAGCAGCTTAGTCGGCCGCTACAATGAGCAGTTCTTC
NA	TRBV10-3	TRBJ2-3	TRBD2	17	CAISELVAGALTDTQYF	TGTGCCATCAGTGAGTTAGTAGCGGGGGCCCTCACAGATACGCAGTATTTT
NA	TRBV7-9	TRBJ2-7	NA	15	CASSSERPASYEQYF	TGTGCCAGCAGCTCAGAAAGGCCAGCGTCCTACGAGCAGTACTTC
many	TRBV20-1	TRBJ2-7	TRBD2	14	CSAQLAGGSYEQYF	TGCAGTGCTCAACTAGCGGGGGGCTCCTACGAGCAGTACTTC